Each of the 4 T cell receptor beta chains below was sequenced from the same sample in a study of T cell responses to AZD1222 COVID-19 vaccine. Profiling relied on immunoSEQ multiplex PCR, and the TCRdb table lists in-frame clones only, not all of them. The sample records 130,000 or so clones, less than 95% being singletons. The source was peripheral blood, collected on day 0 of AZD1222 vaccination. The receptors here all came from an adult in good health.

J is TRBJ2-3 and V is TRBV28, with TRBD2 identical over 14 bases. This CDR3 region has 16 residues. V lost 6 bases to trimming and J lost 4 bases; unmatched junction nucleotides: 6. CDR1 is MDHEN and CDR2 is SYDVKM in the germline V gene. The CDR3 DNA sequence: TGTGCCAGCAGCCCGGGGACTAGCGGGAGACCAGATACGCAGTATTTT. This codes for CASSPGTSGRPDTQYF.

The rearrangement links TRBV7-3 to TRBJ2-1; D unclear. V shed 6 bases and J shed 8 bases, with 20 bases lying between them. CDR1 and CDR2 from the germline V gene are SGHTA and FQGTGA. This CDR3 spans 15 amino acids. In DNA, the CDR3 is TGTGCCAGCAGTCCCTCCGGGCTAGATTTCTATGAGCAGTTCTTC. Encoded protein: CASSPSGLDFYEQFF.

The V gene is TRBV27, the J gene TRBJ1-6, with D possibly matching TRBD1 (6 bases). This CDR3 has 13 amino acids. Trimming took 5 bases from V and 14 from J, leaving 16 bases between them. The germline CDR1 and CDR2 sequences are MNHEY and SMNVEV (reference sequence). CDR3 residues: CASSPRQVSALHF. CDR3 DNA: TGTGCCAGCAGTCCTCGACAGGTCTCGGCCCTCCACTTT.

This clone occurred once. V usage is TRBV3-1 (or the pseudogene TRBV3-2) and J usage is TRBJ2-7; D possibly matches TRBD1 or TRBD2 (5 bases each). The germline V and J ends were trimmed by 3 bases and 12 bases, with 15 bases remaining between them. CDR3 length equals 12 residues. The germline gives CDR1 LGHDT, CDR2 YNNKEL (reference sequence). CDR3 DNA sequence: TGTGCCAGCAGCCATCCCGGGGCGCCGGCGTACTTC. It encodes CASSHPGAPAYF.